These T cell receptor beta chains were read from a single sample in a study of CD8 T cells in Susac syndrome. MiXCR, applied by TCRdb to the immunoSEQ multiplex PCR reads, yields one record per CDR3 protein. The repertoire has 250,000 to 300,000 distinct CDR3 sequences, approximately 85% of them found once; the top ten carry roughly 0.21%. Sequenced material: CD8+ T cells from PBMCs. The receptors derive from a human donor with multiple sclerosis. The CDR3 runs from the conserved cysteine through the conserved F or W. A D gene is named only where the DNA matches it firmly. Size is omitted from some rows. Given values are once, few, many or a class for expanded clones.

D gene | J gene | clone size | V gene | CDR3 DNA | CDR3 protein
TRBD2 | TRBJ2-2 | NA | TRBV25-1 | TGTGCCAGCAGCTATGGCCCGGGAGGGCCGAGGATCACCGGGGAGCTGTTTTTT | CASSYGPGGPRITGELFF
NA | TRBJ2-1 | NA | TRBV4-1 | TGCGCCAGCAGCCAAGACAGGCCCCCGGAGCAGTTCTTC | CASSQDRPPEQFF
NA | TRBJ2-7 | once | TRBV5-6 | TGTGCCAGCAGCTTTACTACCCATGTCTCCTACGAGCAGTACTTC | CASSFTTHVSYEQYF
TRBD1 | TRBJ1-2 | NA | TRBV29-1 | TGCAGCGTGCCACAGGGGGGAAACTATGGCTACACCTTC | CSVPQGGNYGYTF
NA | TRBJ1-5 | once | TRBV19 | TGTGCCAGTAGTCTCGGGGTCCAGCCCCAGCATTTT | CASSLGVQPQHF
TRBD2 | TRBJ2-2 | NA | TRBV20-1 | TGCAGTGTTACTAGCGGGAGGGCCACCGGGGAGCTGTTTTTT | CSVTSGRATGELFF
NA | TRBJ1-3 | NA | TRBV19 | TGTGCCAGTAGTATTGAGGACCGCTCTGGAAACACCATATATTTT | CASSIEDRSGNTIYF
TRBD2 | TRBJ2-7 | NA | TRBV9 | TGTGCCAGCAGCCCCGGGACTAGCATCCACGAGCAGTACTTC | CASSPGTSIHEQYF
TRBD1 | TRBJ2-2 | NA | TRBV6-2/TRBV6-3 | TGTGCCAGCAGTTACTCGCAGGGGGCGGGGTACCGGGAGCTGTTTTTT | CASSYSQGAGYRELFF
NA | TRBJ2-1 | NA | TRBV6-5 | TGTGCCAGCAGTTACGGCGGCAGCTCCTACAATGAGCAGTTCTTC | CASSYGGSSYNEQFF
TRBD1 | TRBJ2-7 | NA | TRBV6-6 | TGTGCCAGCAACATCTCCCCGGGACAGGGAAGTCCGCAGTACTTC | CASNISPGQGSPQYF
NA | TRBJ2-3 | NA | TRBV28 | TGTGCCAGCAGTCTGAGAGCGACTCACACAGATACGCAGTATTTT | CASSLRATHTDTQYF
NA | TRBJ2-6 | few | TRBV11-2 | TGTGCCAGCAGCGCTACCTCTGGGGCCAACGTCCTGACTTTC | CASSATSGANVLTF
NA | TRBJ2-3 | NA | TRBV7-9 | TGTGCCAGCAGCTTAACGGGGGTTCGAAACACAGATACGCAGTATTTT | CASSLTGVRNTDTQYF
TRBD2 | TRBJ2-7 | NA | TRBV25-1 | TGTGCCAGCAGTCCACGACTAGCGAACATCTACGAGCAGTACTTC | CASSPRLANIYEQYF
NA | TRBJ1-1 | few | TRBV15 | TGTGCCACCAGCCTCGGGGCTGCTGAAGCTTTCTTT | CATSLGAAEAFF
NA | TRBJ2-1 | NA | TRBV20-1 | TGCAGTGCTATGGGTTCCTACAATGAGCAGTTCTTC | CSAMGSYNEQFF
NA | TRBJ1-1 | NA | TRBV4-3 | TGCGCCAGCAGCCAAGCGTTATGGGAGAACACTGAAGCTTTCTTT | CASSQALWENTEAFF
TRBD1 | TRBJ1-1 | NA | TRBV6-2/TRBV6-3 | TGTGCCAGCGTTTACGGGACAGGGGGCGCGAACACTGAAGCTTTCTTT | CASVYGTGGANTEAFF
TRBD2 | TRBJ2-1 | once | TRBV7-9 | TGTGCCAGCAGCCTTCGGGGGCTAGCGGGGACCTTCAATGAGCAGTTCTTC | CASSLRGLAGTFNEQFF
TRBD1 | TRBJ2-1 | NA | TRBV7-6 | TGTGCCAGCAGCTTAGCGGCGGGGGACAGGGGATCTGAGCAGTTCTTC | CASSLAAGDRGSEQFF
TRBD1 | TRBJ1-1 | NA | TRBV7-9 | TGTGCCAGCAGAATGACAGGGGGCGCCACTGAAGCTTTCTTT | CASRMTGGATEAFF
NA | TRBJ2-7 | NA | TRBV4-3 | TGCGCCAGCAGCCCCCAAGCGACCGGCTACGAGCAGTACTTC | CASSPQATGYEQYF
NA | TRBJ2-1 | NA | TRBV29-1 | TGCAGCGTTGGGGTGGCGGTTTCCTACAATGAGCAGTTCTTC | CSVGVAVSYNEQFF
NA | TRBJ2-7 | NA | TRBV6-2/TRBV6-3 | TGTGCCAGCACCGATACCCCGGACAGCTCCTACGAGCAGTACTTC | CASTDTPDSSYEQYF
TRBD2 | TRBJ2-5 | NA | TRBV29-1 | TGCAGCGTTCGCGGACTAGCGGGAGGGCCGTCTGAGACCCAGTACTTC | CSVRGLAGGPSETQYF
NA | TRBJ1-1 | NA | TRBV27 | TGTGCCTCAAATAGTTACGAAAACACTGAAGCTTTCTTT | CASNSYENTEAFF
TRBD1 | TRBJ2-7 | NA | TRBV10-3 | TGTGCCATCGCCCCGACAGGGATCGAGCAGTACTTC | CAIAPTGIEQYF
NA | TRBJ2-1 | NA | TRBV5-1 | TGCGCCAGCAGCTTCACCCCCGTAGTACGCTCCTACAATGAGCAGTTCTTC | CASSFTPVVRSYNEQFF
TRBD2 | TRBJ2-3 | NA | TRBV6-5 | TGTGCCAGCAGTTACTCCACTGAGCGGGGGCGCACAGATACGCAGTATTTT | CASSYSTERGRTDTQYF
TRBD1 | TRBJ2-7 | NA | TRBV4-1 | TGCGCCAGCAGCCAGGTCGACAGGGGGGCCTACGAGCAGTACTTC | CASSQVDRGAYEQYF
NA | TRBJ2-7 | once | TRBV30 | TGTGCCTGGAGTGGGATATACGAGCAGTACTTC | CAWSGIYEQYF
NA | TRBJ1-5 | NA | TRBV27 | TGTGCCAGCAGGAACAGGGCCGGGGGACAGCCCCAGCATTTT | CASRNRAGGQPQHF
NA | TRBJ1-1 | NA | TRBV7-9 | TGTGCCAGCAGCTTAGATCCCGAGCAGGGAGCTTTCTTT | CASSLDPEQGAFF
TRBD1 | TRBJ1-1 | NA | TRBV4-1 | TGCGCCAGCAGCCCGCGAGGGACAGGGGGAAGGGACACTGAAGCTTTCTTT | CASSPRGTGGRDTEAFF
NA | TRBJ2-6 | NA | TRBV7-3 | TGTGCCAGCAGCTTCCGGGGGCCCGGGGCCAACGTCCTGACTTTC | CASSFRGPGANVLTF
NA | TRBJ2-3 | NA | TRBV9 | TGTGCCAGCAGCGCCTCCATGGCGTCGGCAGATACGCAGTATTTT | CASSASMASADTQYF
NA | TRBJ2-3 | NA | TRBV21-1 | TGTGCCAGCAGCGCGAGGGGTCAGGTCGCAGATACGCAGTATTTT | CASSARGQVADTQYF
TRBD2 | TRBJ2-2 | few | TRBV11-1 | TGTGCCAGCAGCAGAGAGCGGGAGGGCCCGGACGGGGAGCTGTTTTTT | CASSREREGPDGELFF
NA | TRBJ1-1 | few | TRBV6-5 | TGTGCCAGCAGTTATCATGACCGGGGGACTGAAGCTTTCTTT | CASSYHDRGTEAFF
NA | TRBJ2-1 | NA | TRBV7-8 | TGTGCCAGCAGCTCGGACGATTACAATGAGCAGTTCTTC | CASSSDDYNEQFF
TRBD1 | TRBJ1-2 | NA | TRBV20-1 | TGCAGTGCGGAGAAGGACAGGGGGTCCCTAGCCGGCTACACCTTC | CSAEKDRGSLAGYTF
TRBD2 | TRBJ2-2 | NA | TRBV7-9 | TGTGCCGAGATTCTCAGCGGGAGTACCGGGGAGCTGTTTTTT | CAEILSGSTGELFF
NA | TRBJ1-1 | NA | TRBV20-1 | TGCAGTGCTAGTTGGGAGAACACTGAAGCTTTCTTT | CSASWENTEAFF
NA | TRBJ2-1 | NA | TRBV6-5 | TGTGCCAGCAGTTACCCGGCGGGGGCGGGAGACTACAATGAGCAGTTCTTC | CASSYPAGAGDYNEQFF
NA | TRBJ2-7 | NA | TRBV24-1 | TGTGCCACCAGTGAAGCAGGGGTGGGCTACGAGCAGTACTTC | CATSEAGVGYEQYF
TRBD1 | TRBJ2-5 | NA | TRBV11-3 | TGTGCCAGCAGCTTAGGCGGACAGGGGGTATGGGAGACCCAGTACTTC | CASSLGGQGVWETQYF
NA | TRBJ2-7 | NA | TRBV24-1 | TGTGCCACCAGTGACCCGGGGAGGACGAACTACGAGCAGTACTTC | CATSDPGRTNYEQYF
NA | TRBJ2-1 | NA | TRBV30 | TGTGCCTGGAGGGGGTGGGGTTACAATGAGCAGTTCTTC | CAWRGWGYNEQFF
NA | TRBJ2-7 | NA | TRBV27 | TGTGCCAGCAGTTTGTGGGGCCGGAAAATCGGCGAGCAGTACTTC | CASSLWGRKIGEQYF
TRBD1 | TRBJ1-2 | NA | TRBV19 | TGTGCCAGTAGTATAGTTTTCGACAGGGTTGGCTACACCTTC | CASSIVFDRVGYTF
NA | TRBJ2-7 | NA | TRBV5-1 | TGCGCCAGCAGCTTGGTCAGTACAGCCTTTTACGAGCAGTACTTC | CASSLVSTAFYEQYF
TRBD2 | TRBJ2-1 | NA | TRBV9 | TGTGCCAGCTCCCGGGGACTAGCGGAATACAATGAGCAGTTCTTC | CASSRGLAEYNEQFF
NA | TRBJ2-5 | NA | TRBV30 | TGTGCCTGGAGTGACTGGGAGACCCAGTACTTC | CAWSDWETQYF
NA | TRBJ1-2 | NA | TRBV25-1 | TGTGCCAGCAGAGACCCTGACAGTCGGGTCTATGGCTACACCTTC | CASRDPDSRVYGYTF
TRBD2 | TRBJ2-3 | NA | TRBV7-9 | TGTGCCAGCAGCTTAGGGATCAGCGGGGTTCAAGATACGCAGTATTTT | CASSLGISGVQDTQYF
NA | TRBJ2-1 | once | TRBV30 | TGTGCCTGGAGTGAAGACAATGAGCAGTTCTTC | CAWSEDNEQFF
NA | TRBJ2-1 | NA | TRBV5-5 | TGTGCCAGGGCCTGTACAGATAACGAGCAGTTCTTC | CARACTDNEQFF
NA | TRBJ2-7 | few | TRBV10-3 | TGTGCCATCAGTGACTCGGGACCGTACGAGCAGTACTTC | CAISDSGPYEQYF
TRBD1 | TRBJ1-5 | NA | TRBV4-1 | TGCGCCAGCAGCCAAGATCCCTCCACACAGGGGGCTTATCAGCCCCAGCATTTT | CASSQDPSTQGAYQPQHF